This TCR beta chain originates from a study of blood T cell repertoires in COVID-19. For the study at large: Samples representing acute and convalescent COVID-19 were sourced from the United States, Italy and Spain. T cells, B-cell-depleted T cells, or PBMCs supplied cDNA or gDNA.

Losses at the gene ends were 6 bases for V and 8 bases for J; bases not matched to a gene: 5. The CDR3 contains 13 residues. In the original processing: It was from reference gene primer amplification that nucleated cell counts were estimated. Here immunoSEQ multiplex PCR was the method, and the copy in TCRdb shows in-frame clones only, minus some. V and J calls and clone size are those listed in that table; D and trimming were worked out from the DNA. This table holds approximately 69,000 clones, about 82% found once. The sequence came from a woman aged 55-70 years with acute or convalescent COVID-19. The rearrangement uses TRBV12-3 or TRBV12-4 and TRBJ2-1, with 9 positions matching TRBD1. Sequencing was carried out using peripheral blood. The CDR3 DNA follows: TGTGCCAGCAGAGAGGGGACAGGGCATGAGCAGTTCTTC. Its translation is CASREGTGHEQFF.